The source of this T cell receptor (beta chain) is a study of PD-L1 blockade in urothelial cancer (dated by TCRdb to 2015 to 2018). For the study in its entirety: Twenty-five of 29 patients were males with bladder-origin urothelial cancer, and about 65% of the roughly 30 reported a prior smoking history. Patients had an ECOG performance status of 0 or 1 and had received between 0 and 3 prior chemotherapy regimens. Blood samples were analyzed 3 weeks after the start of treatment (second dose) and 6 weeks after the start of treatment. Blood samples gave median yields of roughly 150,000 T cells and over 80,000 unique TCRs, along with a median clonality of about 0.084. An exploratory multi-omic analysis was conducted of the somatic, immune and clinical correlates of response to PD-L1 blockade with atezolizumab in urothelial cancer. TCR sequencing covered pretreatment tumor samples and matched, serially collected peripheral blood taken before and after atezolizumab treatment. Progression-free survival longer than 6 months counted as durable clinical benefit, and TCR features were additionally tested against both progression-free and overall survival. Whole exome sequencing and RNA sequencing of pretreatment tumors were performed alongside TCR sequencing in the same patients. Durable clinical benefit was achieved by nine patients and was not achieved by 20 patients. Pretreatment blood TCR-seq was available for about 28 patients, at least one posttreatment blood collection was obtained for approximately 25 patients, and tumor TCR-seq was available for approximately 25 patients. General findings and caveats noted by the study authors: Improved progression-free and overall survival was found to be associated with pretreatment peripheral blood TCR clonality below the median. Small sample size (n ≈ 30) and many exploratory analyses mean the results are intended to be hypothesis-generating. Greater expansion of tumor-associated TCR clones in peripheral blood 3 weeks after the start of treatment was observed in patients with durable benefit (n of about 24, p = 0.022).

The time point label corresponds to: pretreatment peripheral blood. The Qiagen DNeasy Blood extraction kit was used to purify genomic DNA from total PBMCs and from tumor samples. PBMCs were collected pretreatment and during treatment and were isolated and stored as previously described. Of note for this clone: It has no known antigen specificity. Base qualities are missing; no much larger clone stands one base away.

There are 14 amino acids in the CDR3, from cysteine to phenylalanine inclusive. The sequence is cut down to CDR3 DNA, 42 bases in frame from base 1. Germline trimming amounts to 5 bases on V and 6 bases on J, with 5 as the count of junction bases outside the gene matches. The germline V gene (reference sequence) provides CDR1 LNHDA and CDR2 SQIVND. Each PCR received spiked-in synthetic TCR analog templates so that absolute template abundance could be estimated from read counts. The immunoSEQ assay was used to amplify TCRbeta CDR3 regions from genomic DNA with bias-controlled V and J gene primers. Sequencing of rearranged TCRbeta segments was performed at approximately 20X coverage. As for how the authors treated the data: Sequencing errors were corrected by clustering, and CDR3s were annotated against IMGT so that V, D and J genes could be assigned. Out-of-frame and stop-codon sequences were excluded, and only productive TCRbeta rearrangements were used in downstream analyses. Clonality was computed as one minus Shannon entropy normalized by the log of the number of unique productive sequences. Fisher's exact test with Benjamini-Hochberg correction, using a cutoff of adjusted p below 0.01, was how clones that differed between time points or between blood and tumor were identified. Held by TCRdb, this immuneACCESS table contains in-frame sequences only and omits some clones. Under half of the omission traces to an unresolved V gene where checked; the cause of the rest is unknown. That table supplies the V and J calls and clone size; D and trimming were determined from the DNA. Present in this sample are tens of thousands of clones, about 88% of which were seen just once. The ten largest make up more than 20% of the sample.

This specimen was PBMCs, taken around atezolizumab (anti-PD-L1) treatment. The TCR was taken from a donor aged 40 or over with urothelial cancer. Here the chain combines TRBV19 and TRBJ2-3; the central 10 bases match TRBD2. The bases read TGTGCCAGTAGTGCAGCGGGAGGGCCGGATACGCAGTATTTT. Translated, it gives CASSAAGGPDTQYF. Extended through the reference TRBV19 and TRBJ2-3 proteins, this CDR3 yields the full variable domain: DGGITQSPKYLFRKEGQNVTLSCEQNLNHDAMYWYRQDPGQGLRLIYYSQIVNDFQKGDIAEGYSVSREKKESFPLTVTSAQKNPTAFYLCASSAAGGPDTQYFGPGTRLTVL.